The present TCR beta chain was sequenced within a study of T cell responses to AZD1222 COVID-19 vaccine. Data came from immunoSEQ multiplex PCR; TCRdb stores just in-frame clones and leaves some out. The table lists over 75,000 clones, 80% to 90% of them singletons. The CDR3 length is 13 residues. Trimming pared 4 bases from V and 6 bases from J, leaving 13 bases between. Germline V gives CDR1 SGHTA, CDR2 FQGNSA. Sample: peripheral blood, taken 28 days after the second AZD1222 dose. V usage is TRBV7-2 and J usage is TRBJ2-7, with D possibly being TRBD1 (6 bases). This receptor was obtained from an adult who received the AZD1222 COVID-19 vaccine. The CDR3 is CASSSATGFEQYF. The CDR3 DNA follows: TGTGCCAGCAGCTCTGCCACAGGGTTCGAGCAGTACTTC.